This TCR beta chain comes out of a study of spatial heterogeneity in lung cancer. At the level of the study: Sequences of the beta chain were consistently detected in greater numbers than alpha-chain sequences. Raw reads showed each unique TCR and UMI combination turning up more than ten times on average. Study results and caveats: Whereas they appeared in blood less at follow-up, ubiquitous expanded tumor TCRs appeared there more at resection.

V lost 5 bases to trimming and J lost 2 bases; unmatched junction nucleotides: 3. The CDR3 has 14 residues. The germline V gene has CDR1 SEHNR and CDR2 FQNEAQ (reference sequence). Worth noting for this clonotype: As yet, its antigen is unknown.

Time point reported: sample taken at primary tumor resection. Sequencing was performed on whole RNA extracted from tumor and nontumor lung tissue, or from frozen PBMC, and the material was left unsorted. A unique molecular identifier was carried by every single TCR cDNA molecule. TCRdb reprocessed the 5' RACE reads via MiXCR and lists one record per CDR3 protein. The sample has tens of thousands of distinct CDR3 sequences, approximately 8.1% seen once; the top ten hold about 37%. The sequence was obtained from a female donor with early-stage non-small cell lung cancer. V is TRBV7-9 and J is TRBJ2-7; 10 nucleotides align to TRBD1. Specimen: PBMCs, collected at surgery. The CDR3 DNA reads TGTGCCAGCAGCCCCGGACAGGGGGCCTACGAGCAGTACGTC. Protein sequence: CASSPGQGAYEQYV.